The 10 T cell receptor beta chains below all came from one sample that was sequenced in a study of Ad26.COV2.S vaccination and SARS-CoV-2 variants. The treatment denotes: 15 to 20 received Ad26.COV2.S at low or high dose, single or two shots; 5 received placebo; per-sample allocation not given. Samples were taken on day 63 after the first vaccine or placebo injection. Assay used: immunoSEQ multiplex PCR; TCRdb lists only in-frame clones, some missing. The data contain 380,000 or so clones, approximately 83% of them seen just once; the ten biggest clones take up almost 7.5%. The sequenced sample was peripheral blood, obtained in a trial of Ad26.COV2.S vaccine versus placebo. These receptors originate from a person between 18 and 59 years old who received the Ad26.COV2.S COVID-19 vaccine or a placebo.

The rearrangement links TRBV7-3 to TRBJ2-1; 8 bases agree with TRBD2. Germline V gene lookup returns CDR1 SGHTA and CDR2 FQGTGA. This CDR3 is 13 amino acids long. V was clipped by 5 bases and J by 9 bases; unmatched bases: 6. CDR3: CASSLTSGPEQFF. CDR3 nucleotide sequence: TGTGCCAGCAGCCTCACTAGCGGACCTGAGCAGTTCTTC.

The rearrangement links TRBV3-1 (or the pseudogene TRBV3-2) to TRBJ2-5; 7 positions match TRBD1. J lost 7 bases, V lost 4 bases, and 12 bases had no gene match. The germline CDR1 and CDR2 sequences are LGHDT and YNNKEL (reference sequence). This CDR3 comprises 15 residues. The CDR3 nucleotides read TGTGCCAGCAGCCGCCCTGGAGGACAGGATGGGACCCAGTACTTC. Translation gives CASSRPGGQDGTQYF.

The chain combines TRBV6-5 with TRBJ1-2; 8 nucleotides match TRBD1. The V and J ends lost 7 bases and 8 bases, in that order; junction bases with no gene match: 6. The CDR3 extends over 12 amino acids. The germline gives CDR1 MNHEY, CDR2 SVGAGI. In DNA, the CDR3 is TGTGCCAGCACTTCAGGGGGCGCAGGCTACACCTTC. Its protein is CASTSGGAGYTF.

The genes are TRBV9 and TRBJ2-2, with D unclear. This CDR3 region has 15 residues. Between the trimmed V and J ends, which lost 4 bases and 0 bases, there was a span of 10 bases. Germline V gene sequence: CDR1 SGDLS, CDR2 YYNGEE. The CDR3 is CASSPHLSNTGELFF. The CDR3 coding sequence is TGTGCCAGCAGCCCCCACCTGTCGAACACCGGGGAGCTGTTTTTT.

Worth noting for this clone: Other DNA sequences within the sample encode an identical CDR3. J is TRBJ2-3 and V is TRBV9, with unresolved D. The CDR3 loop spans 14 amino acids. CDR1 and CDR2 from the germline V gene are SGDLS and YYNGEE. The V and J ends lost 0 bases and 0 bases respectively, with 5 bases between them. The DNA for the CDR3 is TGTGCCAGCAGCGTAGCGTCTAGCACAGATACGCAGTATTTT. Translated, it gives CASSVASSTDTQYF.

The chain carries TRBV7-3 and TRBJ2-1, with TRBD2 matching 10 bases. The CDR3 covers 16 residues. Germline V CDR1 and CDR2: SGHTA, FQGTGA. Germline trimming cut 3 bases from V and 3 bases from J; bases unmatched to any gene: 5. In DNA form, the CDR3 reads TGTGCCAGCAGCTTGGCGCTAGCGGGAGTCTACAATGAGCAGTTCTTC. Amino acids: CASSLALAGVYNEQFF.

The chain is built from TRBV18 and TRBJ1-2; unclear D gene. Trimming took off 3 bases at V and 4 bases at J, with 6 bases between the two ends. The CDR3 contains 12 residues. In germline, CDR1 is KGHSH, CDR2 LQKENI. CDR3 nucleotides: TGTGCCAGCTCACCGGGGAGCTATGGCTACACCTTC. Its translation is CASSPGSYGYTF.

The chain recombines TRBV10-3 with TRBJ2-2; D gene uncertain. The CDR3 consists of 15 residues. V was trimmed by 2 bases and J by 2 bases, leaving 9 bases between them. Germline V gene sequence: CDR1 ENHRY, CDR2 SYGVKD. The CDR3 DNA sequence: TGTGCCATCAGTGAGGGTCACACCAACACCGGGGAGCTGTTTTTT. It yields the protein CAISEGHTNTGELFF.

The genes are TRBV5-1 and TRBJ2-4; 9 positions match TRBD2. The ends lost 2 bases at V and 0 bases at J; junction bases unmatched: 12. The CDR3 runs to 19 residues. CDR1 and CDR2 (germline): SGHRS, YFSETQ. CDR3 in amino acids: CASSFLPLAGKVAKNIQYF. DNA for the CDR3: TGCGCCAGCAGCTTTCTCCCTCTAGCGGGAAAGGTAGCCAAAAACATTCAGTACTTC.

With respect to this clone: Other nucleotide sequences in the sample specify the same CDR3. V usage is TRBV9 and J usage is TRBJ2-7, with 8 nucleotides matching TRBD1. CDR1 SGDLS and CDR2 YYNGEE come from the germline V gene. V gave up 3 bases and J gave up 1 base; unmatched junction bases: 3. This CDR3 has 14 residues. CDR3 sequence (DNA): TGTGCCAGCAGCGGCACAGGGGGGTCCTACGAGCAGTACTTC. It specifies CASSGTGGSYEQYF.